The clone carrying this T cell receptor (beta chain) was observed a few times. Its antigen is as yet unknown. Genes and germline are mouse. The observed sequence ends 1 residue before the CDR3 terminus, with the missing tail filled in from the germline J gene. The data are from a study of tissue T cells after allogeneic stem cell transplantation. Study-wide results and caveats: Tissue-detected TCR repertoire was only partly captured by blood and spleen T cells. Anatomically similar tissues had similar TCR repertoires within each patient.

V was clipped by 4 bases and J by 4 bases; unmatched bases: 5. This CDR3 has 15 amino acids. In germline, CDR1 is LGHDT, CDR2 YNNKQL (reference sequence). Libraries were prepared by immunoSEQ multiplex PCR; TCRdb keeps only in-frame clonotypes and omits some of them. Of roughly 45,000 clones in the sample, 73% were seen once. The material sequenced was sorted cells pooled from one or two spleens. The TCR originated in a pool of C57BL/6 mice in good health. The chain combines TRBV4 with TRBJ2-7, with 12 bases aligning to TRBD2. The CDR3 bases that were read are TGTGCCAGCAGCTGGGGACTGGGGGGTCCTTATGAACAGTAC. This gives the protein CASSWGLGGPYEQY. The whole CDR3 sequence reads CASSWGLGGPYEQYF.